This T cell receptor beta chain was sequenced during a study of blood T cell repertoires in COVID-19. Study context: Acute-phase and convalescent COVID-19 samples originated in the United States, Italy and Spain.

Original processing methods: It was from reference gene primer amplification that nucleated cell counts were estimated. Sequencing was performed with immunoSEQ multiplex PCR; in TCRdb, only in-frame clones are kept and a portion is missing. V, J and clone size are those of that table, while D and trimming were read from the DNA. The data show 130,000 or so clones, with 55% to 75% seen just once and 1.5% to 2% held by the top ten. In its sample, this clone was seen once. Germline V CDR1 and CDR2: SGDLS, YYNGEE. V shed 4 bases, J shed 5 bases, and the junction held 11 bases outside the gene matches. The CDR3 contains 16 residues.

The source of this sequence is a woman aged 70-85 years with acute or convalescent COVID-19. This chain connects TRBV9 to TRBJ2-5, with TRBD2 identical over 10 bases. The sample taken for sequencing was peripheral blood. The CDR3: CASSSGALAGVETQYF. The CDR3 region has the DNA TGTGCCAGCAGCTCCGGGGCTCTAGCGGGGGTTGAGACCCAGTACTTC. Using reference TRBV9 and TRBJ2-5 for the parts outside the CDR3, the full variable domain is DSGVTQTPKHLITATGQRVTLRCSPRSGDLSVYWYQQSLDQGLQFLIQYYNGEERAKGNILERFSAQQFPDLHSELNLSSLELGDSALYFCASSSGALAGVETQYFGPGTRLLVL.